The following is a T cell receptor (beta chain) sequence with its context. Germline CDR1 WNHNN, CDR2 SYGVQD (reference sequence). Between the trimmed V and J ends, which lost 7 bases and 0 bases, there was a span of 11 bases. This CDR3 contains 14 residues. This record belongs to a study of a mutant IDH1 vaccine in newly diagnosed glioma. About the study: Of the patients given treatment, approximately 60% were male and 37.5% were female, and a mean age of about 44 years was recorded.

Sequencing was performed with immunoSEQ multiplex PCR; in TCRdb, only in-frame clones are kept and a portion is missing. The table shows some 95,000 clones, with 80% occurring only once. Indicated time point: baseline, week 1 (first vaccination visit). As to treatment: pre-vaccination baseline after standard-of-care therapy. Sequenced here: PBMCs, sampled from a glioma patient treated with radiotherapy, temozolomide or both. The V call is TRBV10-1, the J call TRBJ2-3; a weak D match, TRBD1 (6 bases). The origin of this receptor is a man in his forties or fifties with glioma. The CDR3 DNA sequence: TGCGCCAGCATACAGGGTGAAAGCACAGATACGCAGTATTTT. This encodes CASIQGESTDTQYF.